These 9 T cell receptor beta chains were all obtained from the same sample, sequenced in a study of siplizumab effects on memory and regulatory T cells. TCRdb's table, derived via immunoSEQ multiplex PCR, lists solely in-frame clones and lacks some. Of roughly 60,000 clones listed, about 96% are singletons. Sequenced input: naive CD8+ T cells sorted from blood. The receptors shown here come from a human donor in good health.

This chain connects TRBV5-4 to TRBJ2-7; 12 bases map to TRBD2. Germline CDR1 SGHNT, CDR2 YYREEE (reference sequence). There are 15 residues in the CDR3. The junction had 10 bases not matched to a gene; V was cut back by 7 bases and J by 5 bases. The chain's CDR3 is CASGNLAGGPNEQYF. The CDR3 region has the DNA TGTGCCAGCGGGAATCTAGCGGGGGGGCCTAACGAGCAGTACTTC. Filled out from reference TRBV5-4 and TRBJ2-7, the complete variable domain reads ETGVTQSPTHLIKTRGQQVTLRCSSQSGHNTVSWYQQALGQGPQFIFQYYREEENGRGNFPPRFSGLQFPNYSSELNVNALELDDSALYLCASGNLAGGPNEQYFGPGTRLTVT.

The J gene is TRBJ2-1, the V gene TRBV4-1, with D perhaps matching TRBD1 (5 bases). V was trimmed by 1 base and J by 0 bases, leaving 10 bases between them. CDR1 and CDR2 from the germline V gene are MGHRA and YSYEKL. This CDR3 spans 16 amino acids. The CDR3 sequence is CASSQVRGSSYNEQFF. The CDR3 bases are TGCGCCAGCAGCCAAGTTAGGGGTAGCTCCTACAATGAGCAGTTCTTC.

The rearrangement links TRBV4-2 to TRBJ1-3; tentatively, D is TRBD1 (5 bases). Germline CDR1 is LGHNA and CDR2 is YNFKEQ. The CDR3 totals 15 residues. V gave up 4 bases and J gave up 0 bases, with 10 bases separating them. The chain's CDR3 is CASSRGTDSGNTIYF. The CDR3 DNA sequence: TGTGCCAGCAGCCGCGGGACGGACTCTGGAAACACCATATATTTT.

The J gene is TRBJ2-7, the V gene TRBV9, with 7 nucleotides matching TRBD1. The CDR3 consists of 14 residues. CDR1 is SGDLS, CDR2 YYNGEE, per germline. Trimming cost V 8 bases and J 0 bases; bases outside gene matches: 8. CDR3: CASAGTESSYEQYF. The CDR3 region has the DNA TGTGCCAGTGCCGGGACAGAGTCCTCCTACGAGCAGTACTTC.

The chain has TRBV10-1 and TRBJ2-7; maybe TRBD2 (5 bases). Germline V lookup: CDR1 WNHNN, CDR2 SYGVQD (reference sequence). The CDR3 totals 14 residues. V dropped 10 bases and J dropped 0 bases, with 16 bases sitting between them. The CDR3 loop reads CATPAGGRSYEQYF. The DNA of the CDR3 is TGCGCCACCCCCGCGGGCGGCCGCTCCTACGAGCAGTACTTC.

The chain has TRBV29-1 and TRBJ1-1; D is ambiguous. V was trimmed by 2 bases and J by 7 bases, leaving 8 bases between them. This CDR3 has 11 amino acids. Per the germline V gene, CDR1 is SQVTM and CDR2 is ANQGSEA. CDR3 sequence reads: CSVEWVFEAFF. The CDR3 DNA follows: TGCAGCGTTGAATGGGTGTTTGAAGCTTTCTTT.

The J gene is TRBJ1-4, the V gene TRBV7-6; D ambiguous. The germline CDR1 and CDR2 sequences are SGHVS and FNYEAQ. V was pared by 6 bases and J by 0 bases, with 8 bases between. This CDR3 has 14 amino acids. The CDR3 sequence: CASRDPATNEKLFF. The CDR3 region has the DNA TGTGCCAGCAGAGACCCTGCAACTAATGAAAAACTGTTTTTT.

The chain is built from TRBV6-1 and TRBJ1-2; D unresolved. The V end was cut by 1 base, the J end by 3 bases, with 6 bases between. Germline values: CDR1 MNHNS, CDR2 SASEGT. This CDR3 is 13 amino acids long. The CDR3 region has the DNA TGTGCCAGCAGTGAAGTGTCATACTATGGCTACACCTTC. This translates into CASSEVSYYGYTF.

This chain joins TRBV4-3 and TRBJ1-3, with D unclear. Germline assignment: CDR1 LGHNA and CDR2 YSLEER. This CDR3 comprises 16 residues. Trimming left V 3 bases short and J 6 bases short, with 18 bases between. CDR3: CASSHPAEAGENTIYF. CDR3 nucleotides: TGCGCCAGCAGCCACCCCGCGGAGGCAGGTGAAAACACCATATATTTT.